These 16 T cell receptor beta chains were sequenced from one sample in a study of shared clonotypes between healthy human individuals (dated by TCRdb to 2019 to 2021). The library came from the immunoSEQ multiplex PCR assay. TCRdb carries this immuneACCESS record with in-frame sequences only. Its versions omit some clonotypes, under half of them owing to an unresolved V gene in the studies checked, with the rest unexplained. Recorded for this sample are roughly 2,500,000 clones; more than 85% of them occurred a single time. The ten biggest clones cover around 0.37% of the sample. The material sequenced was naive CD4+ T cells from PBMCs. The sample's cell subset or site label, in plain terms: CD45RA+ positively selected. The origin of the receptors is a man between 18 and 29 years old in good health. Some clones in this sample may be carry-over from other donors' samples.

The J gene is TRBJ1-5, the V gene TRBV27, with D unresolved. V was trimmed by 6 bases and J by 6 bases, leaving 15 bases between them. The CDR3 is 14 amino acids. The germline V gene encodes CDR1 MNHEY and CDR2 SMNVEV (reference sequence). As DNA, the CDR3 is TGTGCCAGCAGGTCCACATACGAGTTTCAGCCCCAGCATTTT. This codes for CASRSTYEFQPQHF.

The rearrangement joins TRBV29-1 to TRBJ2-5; 8 nucleotides align to TRBD1. Trimming cost V 3 bases and J 9 bases; bases outside gene matches: 6. Germline V CDR1 and CDR2: SQVTM, ANQGSEA. This CDR3 is 12 amino acids long. CDR3 nucleotides: TGCAGCGTTGATGAACAGGGGGTTGCCCAGTACTTC. Amino acid sequence: CSVDEQGVAQYF.

The chain links TRBV27 to TRBJ2-7; D is unclear. Germline V gene data show CDR1 as MNHEY and CDR2 as SMNVEV (reference sequence). CDR3 size: 13 residues. The ends were cut back, 3 bases at V and 0 bases at J, with 6 bases in the middle. The CDR3, as DNA: TGTGCCAGCAGTTTCCAGGACTCCTACGAGCAGTACTTC. Protein sequence: CASSFQDSYEQYF.

The V gene is TRBV18, the J gene TRBJ2-7; perhaps TRBD1 as D (6 bases). CDR3 length: 15 residues. Trimming stripped 6 bases from V and 3 bases from J, with 18 bases between. Germline V gives CDR1 KGHSH, CDR2 LQKENI. This chain's CDR3 is CASSSGQPKIYEQYF. The DNA for the CDR3 is TGTGCCAGCTCCTCCGGACAGCCTAAGATCTACGAGCAGTACTTC.

The V call is TRBV10-3, the J call TRBJ2-1; 8 nucleotides align to TRBD2. Germline assignment: CDR1 ENHRY and CDR2 SYGVKD. CDR3 size: 15 residues. J was trimmed by 7 bases and V by 5 bases; bases with no gene match: 10. The CDR3 DNA follows: TGTGCCATCAGTCCGGGACTAGTCCTTTGGAATGAGCAGTTCTTC. This encodes CAISPGLVLWNEQFF.

The V and J genes are TRBV5-1 and TRBJ2-2, with TRBD1 identical over 9 bases. The trim removed 7 bases at V and 4 bases at J, leaving 14 bases unmatched. Germline CDR1 is SGHRS and CDR2 is YFSETQ. The CDR3 length is 17 residues. The DNA of the CDR3 is TGCGCCAGCCGAAGGACAGGGGCGCAGGTCGGCACCGGGGAGCTGTTTTTT. Translated, it gives CASRRTGAQVGTGELFF.

This chain joins TRBV2 and TRBJ1-5; D gene unclear. Trimming removed 7 bases at V and 0 bases at J, with 13 bases between. CDR3 length equals 15 residues. From germline, CDR1 is SNHLY and CDR2 FYNNEI. The chain's CDR3 is CASNSVSDSNQPQHF. The CDR3 DNA reads TGTGCCAGCAATAGCGTAAGCGATAGCAATCAGCCCCAGCATTTT.

This chain uses TRBV11-3 with TRBJ2-3; 12 bases are a match to TRBD2. The CDR3 covers 17 residues. J lost 0 bases, V lost 5 bases, and 6 bases had no gene match. Per the germline V gene, CDR1 is SGHNT and CDR2 is YENEEA. CDR3 sequence reads: CASSRGGTSGSTDTQYF. CDR3 nucleotide sequence: TGTGCCAGCAGCCGGGGAGGGACTAGCGGGAGCACAGATACGCAGTATTTT.

The V call is TRBV28, the J call TRBJ2-1; TRBD2 matches 13 bases. Unmatched junction bases numbered 5, after V lost 7 bases and J lost 8 bases. This CDR3 comprises 14 residues. The germline CDR1 and CDR2 sequences are MDHEN and SYDVKM. The CDR3 DNA sequence: TGTGCCAGCATGGTACTAGCGGGAGGGTATGAGCAGTTCTTC. Amino acid sequence: CASMVLAGGYEQFF.

The chain carries TRBV28 and TRBJ1-1, with a tentative D call TRBD1 (5 bases). Trimming pared 7 bases from V and 4 bases from J, leaving 10 bases between. In germline, CDR1 is MDHEN, CDR2 SYDVKM. CDR3 length equals 12 residues. The CDR3 protein is CASTSGGTEAFF. The CDR3 DNA reads TGTGCCAGCACCTCGGGGGGCACTGAAGCTTTCTTT.

The chain joins TRBV7-9 to TRBJ1-6; D is uncertain. This CDR3 is 13 amino acids long. Germline V gene data show CDR1 as SEHNR and CDR2 as FQNEAQ (reference sequence). Deletions cut 8 bases from V and 11 bases from J, with 16 bases between. The CDR3 region is CASSPSPLTPLHF. DNA of the CDR3: TGTGCCAGCTCCCCATCTCCCCTAACACCCCTCCACTTT.

Remarks on this clone: Additional DNA sequences in this sample encode the identical CDR3. The chain recombines TRBV5-1 with TRBJ2-1; D is possibly TRBD1 or TRBD2 (5 bases each). Germline V gives CDR1 SGHRS, CDR2 YFSETQ. CDR3 size: 13 residues. Trimming pared 4 bases from V and 10 bases from J, leaving 15 bases between. The CDR3 nucleotides read TGCGCCAGCAGCCTGACCCTGGGGGACGAGCAGTTCTTC. It encodes CASSLTLGDEQFF. Filled out from reference TRBV5-1 and TRBJ2-1, the complete variable domain reads KAGVTQTPRYLIKTRGQQVTLSCSPISGHRSVSWYQQTPGQGLQFLFEYFSETQRNKGNFPGRFSGRQFSNSRSEMNVSTLELGDSALYLCASSLTLGDEQFFGPGTRLTVL.

This rearrangement joins TRBV10-3 to TRBJ2-3; 12 nucleotides match TRBD2. Per the germline V gene, CDR1 is ENHRY and CDR2 is SYGVKD. V gave up 2 bases and J gave up 4 bases; unmatched junction bases: 7. The length of the CDR3 is 17 residues. The CDR3 nucleotides read TGTGCCATCAGTGAGCCTAGACTAGCGGGAGCCTCAGATACGCAGTATTTT. As protein: CAISEPRLAGASDTQYF.

This clone appeared a single time. The chain is built from TRBV6-6 and TRBJ1-1; possibly TRBD1 for D (5 bases). Germline V gives CDR1 MNHNY, CDR2 SVGAGI (reference sequence). Trimming cost V 6 bases and J 1 base, with 12 bases left between them. The CDR3 totals 14 residues. The DNA for the CDR3 is TGTGCCAGCAGGATCCAGGGAGGGAACACTGAAGCTTTCTTT. Amino acid sequence: CASRIQGGNTEAFF.

On this clone itself: In the same sample, other DNA sequences code for this CDR3. V is TRBV10-3 and J is TRBJ2-3; D possibly corresponds to TRBD2 (6 bases). The CDR3 contains 13 residues. Germline CDR1 is ENHRY and CDR2 is SYGVKD. Trimming pared 3 bases from V and 6 bases from J, leaving 10 bases between. Here the CDR3 DNA reads TGTGCCATCAGTGAAGGGAGCGGGGATACGCAGTATTTT. Translation: CAISEGSGDTQYF.

In its sample, this clone was seen once. The chain is built from TRBV7-8 and TRBJ1-4; D is undetermined. This CDR3 region has 14 residues. Germline V gives CDR1 SGHVS, CDR2 FQNEAQ. The V end lost 1 base, the J end lost 6 bases, and 9 bases lay between the germline ends. The CDR3 region is CASSLEGIYEKLFF. CDR3 DNA: TGTGCCAGCAGCTTAGAAGGGATATATGAAAAACTGTTTTTT. Based on the CDR3 plus reference TRBV7-8 and TRBJ1-4, the full variable domain is GAGVSQSPRYKVAKRGQDVALRCDPISGHVSLFWYQQALGQGPEFLTYFQNEAQLDKSGLPSDRFFAERPEGSVSTLKIQRTQQEDSAVYLCASSLEGIYEKLFFGSGTQLSVL.